The 9 T cell receptor beta chains below all came from one sample that was sequenced in a study of identical twins. MiXCR, applied by TCRdb to the 5' RACE reads, yields one record per CDR3 protein. The sample shows about 100,000 distinct CDR3 sequences, 5.5% to 7% of them seen only once. Sequences were obtained from memory T cells sorted from blood. These receptors were taken from a woman aged 50 to 65 in good health.

This clonotype was seen ten or more times. This sequence joins TRBV20-1 and TRBJ2-5; possible D gene TRBD1, 6 bases. The germline V gene encodes CDR1 DFQATT and CDR2 SNEGSKA (reference sequence). Trimming left V 6 bases short and J 0 bases short, with 11 bases between. This CDR3 has 13 amino acids. The CDR3 nucleotides read TGCAGTGCAATCCGGGACAACCAAGAGACCCAGTACTTC. Protein product: CSAIRDNQETQYF.

The chain is built from TRBV5-6 and TRBJ2-5; D ambiguous. Germline V CDR1 and CDR2: SGHDT, YYEEEE. Trimming took off 2 bases at V and 0 bases at J, with 11 bases between the two ends. There are 15 residues in the CDR3. The DNA for the CDR3 is TGTGCCAGCAGCTTAAGGGTCCCCCACCAAGAGACCCAGTACTTC. Its protein is CASSLRVPHQETQYF.

J is TRBJ1-1 and V is TRBV15; D call uncertain. Trimming removed 0 bases from V and 0 bases from J, with 8 bases in between. Germline assignment: CDR1 LNHNV and CDR2 YYDKDF (reference sequence). This CDR3 comprises 15 residues. CDR3 region: CATSRDFGMNTEAFF. CDR3 in DNA: TGTGCCACCAGCAGAGATTTCGGGATGAACACTGAAGCTTTCTTT.

This clonotype was counted many times. The rearrangement uses TRBV6-2 or TRBV6-3 and TRBJ2-2; 10 bases agree with TRBD2. The CDR3 runs to 17 residues. From germline, CDR1 is MNHEY and CDR2 SVGEGT. Unmatched junction bases numbered 4, after V lost 2 bases and J lost 1 base. The CDR3 DNA reads TGTGCCAGCAGTTACGGTAGCGGGAGGTGGAACACCGGGGAGCTGTTTTTT. This gives the protein CASSYGSGRWNTGELFF.

V usage is TRBV5-1 and J usage is TRBJ2-7; D remains ambiguous. Germline V lookup: CDR1 SGHRS, CDR2 YFSETQ. The CDR3 covers 13 residues. The V and J ends lost 0 bases and 0 bases respectively, with 4 bases between them. CDR3 DNA: TGCGCCAGCAGCTTGGGGCGCTCCTACGAGCAGTACTTC. Encoded protein: CASSLGRSYEQYF.

This clonotype was picked up a small number of times. The chain employs TRBV7-8 and TRBJ2-1, with TRBD2 matching over 10 bases. With 5 bases clipped from V and 7 bases from J, the junction kept 20 bases outside the gene matches. Germline CDR1 and CDR2: SGHVS and FQNEAQ. The CDR3 has 19 amino acids. CDR3 nucleotide sequence: TGTGCCAGCAGCAGTGACAGGGGAGGAGCGGGAGGGCCGAGGAATGAGCAGTTCTTC. This translates into CASSSDRGGAGGPRNEQFF.

CDR3 protein: CSASETGLLSGELFF. DNA of the CDR3: TGCAGTGCTAGCGAAACGGGACTATTATCCGGGGAGCTGTTTTTT. The chain employs TRBV20-1 and TRBJ2-2; 7 bases map to TRBD2. This CDR3 has 15 amino acids. The germline gives CDR1 DFQATT, CDR2 SNEGSKA (reference sequence). The trim removed 3 bases at V and 6 bases at J, leaving 10 bases unmatched.

The chain recombines TRBV19 with TRBJ1-1; 8 bases agree with TRBD1. The CDR3 has 13 residues. Germline-derived CDR1 and CDR2 are LNHDA and SQIVND (reference sequence). V lost 5 bases, J lost 10 bases, and 9 bases stayed unmatched. The CDR3 nucleotides are TGTGCCAGTAGTGCGAATACCGGGACAGGAGCTTTCTTT. Its protein product is CASSANTGTGAFF.

The chain combines TRBV5-1 with TRBJ1-2; D not resolved. The CDR3 extends over 12 amino acids. Trimming pared 8 bases from V and 0 bases from J, leaving 8 bases between. CDR1 and CDR2 from the germline V gene are SGHRS and YFSETQ. This CDR3 is CASSEANYGYTF. The CDR3 region has the DNA TGCGCCAGTTCGGAAGCTAACTATGGCTACACCTTC.